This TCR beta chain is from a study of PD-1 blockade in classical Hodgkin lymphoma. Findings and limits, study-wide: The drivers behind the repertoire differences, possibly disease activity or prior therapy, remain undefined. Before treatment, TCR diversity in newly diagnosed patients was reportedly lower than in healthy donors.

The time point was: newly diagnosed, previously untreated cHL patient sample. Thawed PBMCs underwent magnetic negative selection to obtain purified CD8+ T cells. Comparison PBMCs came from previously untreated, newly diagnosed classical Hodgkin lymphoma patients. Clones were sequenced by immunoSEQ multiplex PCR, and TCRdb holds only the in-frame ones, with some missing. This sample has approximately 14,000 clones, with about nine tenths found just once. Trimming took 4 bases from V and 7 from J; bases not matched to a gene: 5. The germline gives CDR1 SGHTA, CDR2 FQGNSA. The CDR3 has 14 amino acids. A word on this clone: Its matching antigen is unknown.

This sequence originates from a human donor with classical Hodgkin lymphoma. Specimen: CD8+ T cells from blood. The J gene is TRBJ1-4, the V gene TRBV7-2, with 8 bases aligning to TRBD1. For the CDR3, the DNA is TGTGCCAGCAGCTCCGGACAGGGAGGTGAAAAACTGTTTTTT. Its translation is CASSSGQGGEKLFF.